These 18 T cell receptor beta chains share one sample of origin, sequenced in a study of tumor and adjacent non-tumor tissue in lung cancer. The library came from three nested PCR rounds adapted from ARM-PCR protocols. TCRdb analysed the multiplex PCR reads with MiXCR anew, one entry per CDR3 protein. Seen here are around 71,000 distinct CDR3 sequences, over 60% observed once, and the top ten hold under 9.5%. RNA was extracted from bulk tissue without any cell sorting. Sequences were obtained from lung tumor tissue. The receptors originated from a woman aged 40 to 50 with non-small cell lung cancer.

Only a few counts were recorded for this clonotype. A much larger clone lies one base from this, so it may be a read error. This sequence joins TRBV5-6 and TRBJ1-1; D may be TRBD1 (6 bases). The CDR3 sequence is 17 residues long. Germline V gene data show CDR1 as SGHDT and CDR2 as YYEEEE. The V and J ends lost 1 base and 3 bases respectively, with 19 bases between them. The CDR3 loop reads CASSLIVTGGRDTEAFF. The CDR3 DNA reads TGTGCCAGCAGCTTGATAGTGACAGGAGGAAGGGACACTGAAGCTTTCTTT.

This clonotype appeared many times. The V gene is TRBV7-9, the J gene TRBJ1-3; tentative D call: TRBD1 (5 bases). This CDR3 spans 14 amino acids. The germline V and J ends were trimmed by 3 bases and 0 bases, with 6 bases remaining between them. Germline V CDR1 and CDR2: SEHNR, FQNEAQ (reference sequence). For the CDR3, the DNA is TGTGCCAGCAGCTTGCAGGGCTCTGGAAACACCATATATTTT. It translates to CASSLQGSGNTIYF.

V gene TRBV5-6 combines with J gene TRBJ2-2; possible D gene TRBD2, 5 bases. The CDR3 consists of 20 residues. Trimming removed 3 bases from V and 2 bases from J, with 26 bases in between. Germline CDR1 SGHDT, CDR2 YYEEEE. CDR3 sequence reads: CASSSALGLPTRPNTGELFF. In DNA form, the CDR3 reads TGTGCCAGCAGCTCGGCCCTCGGTTTGCCTACTAGGCCCAACACCGGGGAGCTGTTTTTT. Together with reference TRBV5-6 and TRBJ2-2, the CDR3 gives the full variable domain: DAGVTQSPTHLIKTRGQQVTLRCSPKSGHDTVSWYQQALGQGPQFIFQYYEEEERQRGNFPDRFSGHQFPNYSSELNVNALLLGDSALYLCASSSALGLPTRPNTGELFFGEGSRLTVL.

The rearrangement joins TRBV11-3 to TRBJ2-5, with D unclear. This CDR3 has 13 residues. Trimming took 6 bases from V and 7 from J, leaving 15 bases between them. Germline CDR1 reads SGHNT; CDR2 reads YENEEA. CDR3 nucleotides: TGTGCCAGCAGTTCATCTGACCTGGCGACCCAGTACTTC. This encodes CASSSSDLATQYF. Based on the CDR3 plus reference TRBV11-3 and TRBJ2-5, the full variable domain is EAGVVQSPRYKIIEKKQPVAFWCNPISGHNTLYWYLQNLGQGPELLIRYENEEAVDDSQLPKDRFSAERLKGVDSTLKIQPAELGDSAVYLCASSSSDLATQYFGPGTRLLVL.

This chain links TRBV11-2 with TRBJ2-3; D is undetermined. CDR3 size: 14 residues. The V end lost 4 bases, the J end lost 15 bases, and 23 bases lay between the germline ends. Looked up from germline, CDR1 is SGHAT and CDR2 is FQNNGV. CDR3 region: CASSSLSAADTQYF. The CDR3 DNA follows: TGTGCCAGCAGCTCTCTAAGCGCGGCAGATACTCAATATTTT.

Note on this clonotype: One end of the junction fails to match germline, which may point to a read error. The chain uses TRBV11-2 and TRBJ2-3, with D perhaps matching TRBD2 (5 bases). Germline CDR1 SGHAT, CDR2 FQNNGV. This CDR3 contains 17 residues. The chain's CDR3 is CASSLVASWRVGDTQYF. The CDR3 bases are TGTGCCAGTAGCTTAGTTGCTAGCTGGAGAGTTGGAGATACACAGTATTTT.

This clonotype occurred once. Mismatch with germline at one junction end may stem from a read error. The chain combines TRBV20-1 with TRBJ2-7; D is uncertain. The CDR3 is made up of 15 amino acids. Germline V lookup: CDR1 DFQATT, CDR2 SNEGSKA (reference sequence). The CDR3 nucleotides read TGCAGTGATAGAGATTGGGTGTCACTGAGCTACGAGAAGTACTTC. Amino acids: CSDRDWVSLSYEKYF.

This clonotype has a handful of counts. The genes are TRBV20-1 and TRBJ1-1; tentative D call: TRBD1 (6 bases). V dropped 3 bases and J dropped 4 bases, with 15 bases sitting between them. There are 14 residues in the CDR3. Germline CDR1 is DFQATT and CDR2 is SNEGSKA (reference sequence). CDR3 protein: CSASPYRAPTEAFF. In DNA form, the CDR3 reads TGCAGTGCTAGTCCGTACAGGGCCCCCACTGAAGCTTTCTTT.

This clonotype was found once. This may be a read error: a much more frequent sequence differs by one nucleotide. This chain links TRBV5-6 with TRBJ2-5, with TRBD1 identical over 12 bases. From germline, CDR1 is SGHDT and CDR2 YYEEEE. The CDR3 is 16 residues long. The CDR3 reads CASSLVGQGAVEIQYF. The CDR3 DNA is TGTGCCAGCAGCTTGGTGGGACAGGGGGCGGTCGAGATCCAGTACTTC.

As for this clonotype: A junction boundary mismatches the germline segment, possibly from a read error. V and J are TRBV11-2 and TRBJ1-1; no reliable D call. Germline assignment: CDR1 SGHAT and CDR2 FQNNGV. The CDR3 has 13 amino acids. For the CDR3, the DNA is TGTGACAGCAGACTTGGAGGGAACACTGAAGCTTTCTTC. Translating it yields CDSRLGGNTEAFF.

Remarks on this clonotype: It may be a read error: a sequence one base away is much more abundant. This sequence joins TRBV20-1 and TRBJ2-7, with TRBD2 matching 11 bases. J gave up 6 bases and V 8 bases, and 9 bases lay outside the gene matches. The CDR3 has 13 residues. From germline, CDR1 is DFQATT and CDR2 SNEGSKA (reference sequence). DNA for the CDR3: TGCAGTACTGCAGTAGCGGGGGGGCCCGAGCAGTACTTC. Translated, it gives CSTAVAGGPEQYF.

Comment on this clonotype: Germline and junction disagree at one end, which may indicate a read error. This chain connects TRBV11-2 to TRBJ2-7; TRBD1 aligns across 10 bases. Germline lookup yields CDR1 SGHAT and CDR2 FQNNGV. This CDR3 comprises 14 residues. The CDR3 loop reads CTSSPGQGTYEEYF. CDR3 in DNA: TGTACTAGCAGCCCGGGACAGGGGACCTACGAGGAGTACTTC.

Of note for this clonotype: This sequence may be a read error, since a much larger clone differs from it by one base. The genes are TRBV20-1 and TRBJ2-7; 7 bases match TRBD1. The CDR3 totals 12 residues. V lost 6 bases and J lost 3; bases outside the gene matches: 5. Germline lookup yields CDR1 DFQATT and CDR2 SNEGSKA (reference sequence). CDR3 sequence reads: CSANRDSYEQYF. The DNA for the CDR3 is TGCAGTGCCAACAGGGACAGCTACGAGCAGTACTTC.

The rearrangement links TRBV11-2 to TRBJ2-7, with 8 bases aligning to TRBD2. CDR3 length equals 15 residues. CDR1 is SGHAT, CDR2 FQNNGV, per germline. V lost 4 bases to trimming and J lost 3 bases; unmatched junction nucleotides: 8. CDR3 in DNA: TGTGCCAGCAGCTACGGGACTAGAGGGAGCTACGAGCAGTACTTC. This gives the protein CASSYGTRGSYEQYF.

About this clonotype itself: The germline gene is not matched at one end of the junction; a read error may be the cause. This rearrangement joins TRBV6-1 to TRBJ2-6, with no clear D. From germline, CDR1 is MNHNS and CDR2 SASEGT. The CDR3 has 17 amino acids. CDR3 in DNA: TGTGCCAGTAGTGGGTTCGTTTCCTTCTCTGGGGCCAACGTCCTGACTTTC. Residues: CASSGFVSFSGANVLTF.

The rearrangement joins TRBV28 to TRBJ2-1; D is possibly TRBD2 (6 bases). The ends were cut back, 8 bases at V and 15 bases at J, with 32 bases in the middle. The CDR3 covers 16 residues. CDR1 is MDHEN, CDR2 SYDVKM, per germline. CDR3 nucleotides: TGTGCCAGCGCCCTCTCCGCGGGAAGATATTACAATGGGCGGTTCTTC. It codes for CASALSAGRYYNGRFF.

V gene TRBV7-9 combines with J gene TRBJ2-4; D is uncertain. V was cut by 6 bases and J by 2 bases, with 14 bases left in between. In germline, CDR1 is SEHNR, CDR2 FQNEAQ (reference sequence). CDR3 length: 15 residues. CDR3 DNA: TGTGCCAGCAGACCGACCAGTGGGACCAAAAACATTCAGTACTTC. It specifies CASRPTSGTKNIQYF.

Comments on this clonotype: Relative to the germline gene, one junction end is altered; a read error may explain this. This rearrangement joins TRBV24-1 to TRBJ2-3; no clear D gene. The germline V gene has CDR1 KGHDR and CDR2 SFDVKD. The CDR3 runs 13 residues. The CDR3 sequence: CATSDSTTDTLYF. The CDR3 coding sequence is TGTGCCACTAGTGATTCGACAACAGATACGCTGTATTTT.